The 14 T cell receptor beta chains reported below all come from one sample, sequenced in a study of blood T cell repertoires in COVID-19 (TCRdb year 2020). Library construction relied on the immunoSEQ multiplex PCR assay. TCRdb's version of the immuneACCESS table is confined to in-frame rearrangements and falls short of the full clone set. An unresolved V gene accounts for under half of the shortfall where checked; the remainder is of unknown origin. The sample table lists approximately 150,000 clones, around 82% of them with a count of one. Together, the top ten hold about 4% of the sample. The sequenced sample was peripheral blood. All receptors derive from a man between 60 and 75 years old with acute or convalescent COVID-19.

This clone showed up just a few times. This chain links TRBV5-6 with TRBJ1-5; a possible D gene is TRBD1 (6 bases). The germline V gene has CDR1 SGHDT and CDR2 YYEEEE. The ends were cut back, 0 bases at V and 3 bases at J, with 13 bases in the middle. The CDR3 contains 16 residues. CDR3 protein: CASSLAAGAPNQPQHF. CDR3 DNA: TGTGCCAGCAGCTTGGCGGCAGGGGCCCCCAATCAGCCCCAGCATTTT.

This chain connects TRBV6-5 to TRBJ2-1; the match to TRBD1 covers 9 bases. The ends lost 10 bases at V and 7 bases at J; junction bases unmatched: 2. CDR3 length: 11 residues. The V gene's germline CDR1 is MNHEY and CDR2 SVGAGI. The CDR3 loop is CATGQGNEQFF. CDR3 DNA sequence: TGTGCCACTGGACAGGGGAATGAGCAGTTCTTC.

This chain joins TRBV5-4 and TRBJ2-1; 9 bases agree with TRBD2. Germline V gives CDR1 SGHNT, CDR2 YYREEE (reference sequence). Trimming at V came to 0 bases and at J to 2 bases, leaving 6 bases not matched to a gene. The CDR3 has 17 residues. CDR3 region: CASSLALGGRAYNEQFF. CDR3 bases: TGTGCCAGCAGCTTGGCCCTGGGCGGGAGGGCCTACAATGAGCAGTTCTTC.

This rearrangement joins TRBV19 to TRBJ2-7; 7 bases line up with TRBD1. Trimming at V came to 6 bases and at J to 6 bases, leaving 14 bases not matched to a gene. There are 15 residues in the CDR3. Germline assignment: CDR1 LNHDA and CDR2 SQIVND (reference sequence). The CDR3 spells CASSTARNRGVEQYF. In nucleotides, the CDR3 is TGTGCCAGTAGCACCGCCCGAAACAGGGGCGTCGAGCAGTACTTC.

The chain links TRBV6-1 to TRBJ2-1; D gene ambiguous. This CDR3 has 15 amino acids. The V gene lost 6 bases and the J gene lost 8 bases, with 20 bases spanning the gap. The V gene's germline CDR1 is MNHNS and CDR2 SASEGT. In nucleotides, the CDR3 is TGTGCCAGCAGCCATGTTTGGTCGAGAGTGGATGAGCAGTTCTTC. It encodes CASSHVWSRVDEQFF.

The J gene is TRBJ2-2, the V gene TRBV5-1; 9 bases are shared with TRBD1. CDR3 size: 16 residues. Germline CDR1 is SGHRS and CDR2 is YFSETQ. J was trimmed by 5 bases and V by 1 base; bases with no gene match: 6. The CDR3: CASSLSTGGFTGELFF. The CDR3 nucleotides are TGCGCCAGCAGCTTGTCGACAGGGGGATTTACCGGGGAGCTGTTTTTT.

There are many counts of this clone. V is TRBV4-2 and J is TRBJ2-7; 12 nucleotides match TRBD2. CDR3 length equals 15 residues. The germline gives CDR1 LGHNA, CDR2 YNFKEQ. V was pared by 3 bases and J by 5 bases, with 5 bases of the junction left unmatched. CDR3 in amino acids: CASSQGLAGLDEQYF. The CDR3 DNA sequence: TGTGCCAGCAGCCAGGGACTAGCGGGTCTCGACGAGCAGTACTTC.

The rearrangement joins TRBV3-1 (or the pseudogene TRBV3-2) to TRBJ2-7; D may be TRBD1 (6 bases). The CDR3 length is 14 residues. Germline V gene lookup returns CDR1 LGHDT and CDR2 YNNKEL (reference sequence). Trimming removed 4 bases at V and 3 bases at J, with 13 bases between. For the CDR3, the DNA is TGTGCCAGCAGCCCAGGCCTAGGGGGCTACGAGCAGTACTTC. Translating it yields CASSPGLGGYEQYF.

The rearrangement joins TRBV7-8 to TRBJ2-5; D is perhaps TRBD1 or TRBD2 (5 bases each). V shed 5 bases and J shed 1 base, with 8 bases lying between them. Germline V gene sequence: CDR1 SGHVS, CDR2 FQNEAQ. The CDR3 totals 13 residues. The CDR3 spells CASSRGSQETQYF. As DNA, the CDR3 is TGTGCCAGCAGCCGGGGCAGCCAAGAGACCCAGTACTTC.

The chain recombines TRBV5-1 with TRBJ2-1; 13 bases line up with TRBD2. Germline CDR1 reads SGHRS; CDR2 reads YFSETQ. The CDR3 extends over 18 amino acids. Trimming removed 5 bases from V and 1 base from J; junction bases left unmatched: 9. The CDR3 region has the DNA TGCGCCAGCAGGCCCTCGGGACTAGCGGGACAATCCTACAATGAGCAGTTCTTC. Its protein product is CASRPSGLAGQSYNEQFF.

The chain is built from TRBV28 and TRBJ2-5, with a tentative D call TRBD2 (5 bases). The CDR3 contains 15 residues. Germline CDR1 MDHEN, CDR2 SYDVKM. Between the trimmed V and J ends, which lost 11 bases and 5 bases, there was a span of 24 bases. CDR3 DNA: TGTGCCTGCACACCCACGCGACCCCCGGGGGAGACCCAGTACTTC. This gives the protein CACTPTRPPGETQYF.

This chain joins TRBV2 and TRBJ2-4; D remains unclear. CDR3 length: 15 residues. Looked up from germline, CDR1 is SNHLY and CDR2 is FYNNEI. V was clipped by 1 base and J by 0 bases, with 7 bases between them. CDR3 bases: TGTGCCAGCAGTGAAGAGAGACTAGCCAAAAACATTCAGTACTTC. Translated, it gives CASSEERLAKNIQYF. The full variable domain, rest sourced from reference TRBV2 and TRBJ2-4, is EPEVTQTPSHQVTQMGQEVILRCVPISNHLYFYWYRQILGQKVEFLVSFYNNEISEKSEIFDDQFSVERPDGSNFTLKIRSTKLEDSAMYFCASSEERLAKNIQYFGAGTRLSVL.

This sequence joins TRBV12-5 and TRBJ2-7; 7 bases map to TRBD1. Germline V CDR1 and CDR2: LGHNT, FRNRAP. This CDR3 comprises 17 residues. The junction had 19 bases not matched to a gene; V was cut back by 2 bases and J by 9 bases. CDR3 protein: CASGLNPGQVPLRGQYF. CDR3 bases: TGTGCTAGTGGTTTGAACCCCGGACAGGTCCCCCTACGAGGGCAGTACTTC. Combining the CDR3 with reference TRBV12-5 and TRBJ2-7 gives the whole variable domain DARVTQTPRHKVTEMGQEVTMRCQPILGHNTVFWYRQTMMQGLELLAYFRNRAPLDDSGMPKDRFSAEMPDATLATLKIQPSEPRDSAVYFCASGLNPGQVPLRGQYFGPGTRLTVT.

Here the CDR3 reads CATSRDFWRESYEQYF. CDR3 nucleotide sequence: TGTGCCACCAGCAGAGATTTTTGGCGGGAATCCTACGAGCAGTACTTC. The chain is built from TRBV15 and TRBJ2-7; D possibly corresponds to TRBD2 (6 bases). CDR1 and CDR2 (germline): LNHNV, YYDKDF (reference sequence). The CDR3 covers 16 residues. V was trimmed by 0 bases and J by 1 base, leaving 13 bases between them.